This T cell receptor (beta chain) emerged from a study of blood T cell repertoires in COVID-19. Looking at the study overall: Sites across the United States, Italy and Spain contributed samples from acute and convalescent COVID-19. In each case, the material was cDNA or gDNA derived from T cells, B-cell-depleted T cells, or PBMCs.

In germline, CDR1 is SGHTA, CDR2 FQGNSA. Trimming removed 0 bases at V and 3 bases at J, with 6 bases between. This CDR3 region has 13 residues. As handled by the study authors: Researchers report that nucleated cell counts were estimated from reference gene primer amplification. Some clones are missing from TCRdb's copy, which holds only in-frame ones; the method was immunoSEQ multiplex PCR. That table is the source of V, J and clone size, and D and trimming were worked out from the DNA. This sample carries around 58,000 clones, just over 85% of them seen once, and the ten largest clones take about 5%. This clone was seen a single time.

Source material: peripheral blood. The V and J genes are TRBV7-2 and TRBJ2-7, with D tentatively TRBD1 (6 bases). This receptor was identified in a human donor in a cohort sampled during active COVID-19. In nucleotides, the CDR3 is TGTGCCAGCAGCTTAGCGGACAGCTACGAGCAGTACTTC. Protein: CASSLADSYEQYF.